This is a list of T cell receptor beta chains from one sample in a study of vaccination effects on CD4 cells after COVID-19. No antigen has been identified for these receptors. Produced via immunoSEQ multiplex PCR; TCRdb's table is partial and in-frame only. The table has around 79,000 clones, 78% seen once; the top ten hold 8% to 11%. The input for sequencing was CD4+ T cells from PBMCs cultured with SARS-CoV-2 spike peptides, taken before COVID-19 vaccination. These receptors all stem from a human donor who received a COVID-19 vaccine. The CDR3 runs from the conserved cysteine through the conserved F or W. D genes are given only for firm matches. Clone size, where shown, is once, few, many, or a class for clones that have expanded.

clone_size: -; j_call: TRBJ2-5; v_call: TRBV5-1; d_call: -; cdr3_nt: TGCGCCAGCAGCTTGGCCATGAAGACCCAGTACTTC; cdr3_aa: CASSLAMKTQYF
clone_size: -; j_call: TRBJ1-2; v_call: TRBV10-1; d_call: -; cdr3_nt: TGCGCCAGCAGCGCCGACAGGAGTAGGGGCTACACCTTC; cdr3_aa: CASSADRSRGYTF
clone_size: -; j_call: TRBJ2-5; v_call: TRBV4-1; d_call: -; cdr3_nt: TGCGCCAGCAGCCGAATCCACCCACAGGGCTGGGGAGAGACCCAGTACTTC; cdr3_aa: CASSRIHPQGWGETQYF
clone_size: few; j_call: TRBJ1-2; v_call: TRBV6-5; d_call: -; cdr3_nt: TGTGCCAGCAGTTACTCGGCAGCCTACTATGGCTACACCTTC; cdr3_aa: CASSYSAAYYGYTF
clone_size: -; j_call: TRBJ2-1; v_call: TRBV19; d_call: TRBD2; cdr3_nt: TGTGCCAGTAGTATAGCGGGGGGTAACAATGAGCAGTTCTTC; cdr3_aa: CASSIAGGNNEQFF
clone_size: -; j_call: TRBJ2-3; v_call: TRBV6-5; d_call: TRBD2; cdr3_nt: TGTGCCAGCGGGACTAGCGGGGCTAGCACAGATACGCAGTATTTT; cdr3_aa: CASGTSGASTDTQYF
clone_size: few; j_call: TRBJ2-2; v_call: TRBV2; d_call: TRBD1; cdr3_nt: TGTGCCAGCCGGGACAGGGGGGCCGGGGAGCTGTTTTTT; cdr3_aa: CASRDRGAGELFF
clone_size: -; j_call: TRBJ1-6; v_call: TRBV11-1; d_call: TRBD1; cdr3_nt: TGTGCCAGCAGCTTCGACAGGGGGCAGAATTCACCCCTCCACTTT; cdr3_aa: CASSFDRGQNSPLHF
clone_size: -; j_call: TRBJ2-3; v_call: TRBV4-3; d_call: -; cdr3_nt: TGCGCCAGCAGCCAAGATGGGGCAGGGGGGAGAGATACGCAGTATTTT; cdr3_aa: CASSQDGAGGRDTQYF
clone_size: -; j_call: TRBJ1-1; v_call: TRBV19; d_call: -; cdr3_nt: TGTGCCAGTAGTATAAGGAACACTGAAGCTTTCTTT; cdr3_aa: CASSIRNTEAFF
clone_size: -; j_call: TRBJ1-2; v_call: TRBV5-1; d_call: -; cdr3_nt: TGCGCCAGCAGCTTGGGGTCCTCTAACTATGGCTACACCTTC; cdr3_aa: CASSLGSSNYGYTF
clone_size: -; j_call: TRBJ2-3; v_call: TRBV6-5; d_call: -; cdr3_nt: TGTGCCAGCAGTTACCGAAACACAGATACGCAGTATTTT; cdr3_aa: CASSYRNTDTQYF
clone_size: few; j_call: TRBJ2-2; v_call: TRBV3-1/TRBV3-2; d_call: TRBD2; cdr3_nt: TGTGCCAGCAGCCAAGGAGTCTTAGCGGGGACCGGGGAGCTGTTTTTT; cdr3_aa: CASSQGVLAGTGELFF
clone_size: few; j_call: TRBJ1-1; v_call: TRBV30; d_call: -; cdr3_nt: TGTGCCTGGAGTCTCCGGAGCCCAGGTGAAGCTTTCTTT; cdr3_aa: CAWSLRSPGEAFF
clone_size: -; j_call: TRBJ2-3; v_call: TRBV7-2; d_call: TRBD2; cdr3_nt: TGTGCCAGCAGCTTCCCTAGCGGGGGGGATGAGCAGTATTTT; cdr3_aa: CASSFPSGGDEQYF
clone_size: -; j_call: TRBJ1-1; v_call: TRBV27; d_call: -; cdr3_nt: TGTGCCAGCGCTTCCCTGGGCAGGGGATTCTTTGAAGCTTTCTTT; cdr3_aa: CASASLGRGFFEAFF
clone_size: -; j_call: TRBJ1-3; v_call: TRBV13; d_call: -; cdr3_nt: TGTGCCAGCAGCTTAGGCCCGGGGGGCTCTGGAAACACCATATATTTT; cdr3_aa: CASSLGPGGSGNTIYF
clone_size: -; j_call: TRBJ1-2; v_call: TRBV25-1; d_call: TRBD1; cdr3_nt: TGTGCCAGCAGTGAACGGGCAGGGGGCGCAGTCTATGGCTACACCTTC; cdr3_aa: CASSERAGGAVYGYTF
clone_size: -; j_call: TRBJ1-3; v_call: TRBV5-1; d_call: -; cdr3_nt: TGCGCCAGCAGCTCCACCTCCGCAGCTAGCTCTGGAAACACCATATATTTT; cdr3_aa: CASSSTSAASSGNTIYF
clone_size: -; j_call: TRBJ1-2; v_call: TRBV24-1; d_call: -; cdr3_nt: TGTGCCACCAGTGATCGAACCGGGACAAACGACTATGGCTACACCTTC; cdr3_aa: CATSDRTGTNDYGYTF
clone_size: -; j_call: TRBJ2-1; v_call: TRBV3-1/TRBV3-2; d_call: -; cdr3_nt: TGTGCCAGCAGCCCTCCCGGAGGGAGGAATGAGCAGTTCTTC; cdr3_aa: CASSPPGGRNEQFF
clone_size: -; j_call: TRBJ1-1; v_call: TRBV6-1; d_call: -; cdr3_nt: TGTGCCAGCAGTGAATATCCCCAGGGTGAAGCTTTCTTT; cdr3_aa: CASSEYPQGEAFF